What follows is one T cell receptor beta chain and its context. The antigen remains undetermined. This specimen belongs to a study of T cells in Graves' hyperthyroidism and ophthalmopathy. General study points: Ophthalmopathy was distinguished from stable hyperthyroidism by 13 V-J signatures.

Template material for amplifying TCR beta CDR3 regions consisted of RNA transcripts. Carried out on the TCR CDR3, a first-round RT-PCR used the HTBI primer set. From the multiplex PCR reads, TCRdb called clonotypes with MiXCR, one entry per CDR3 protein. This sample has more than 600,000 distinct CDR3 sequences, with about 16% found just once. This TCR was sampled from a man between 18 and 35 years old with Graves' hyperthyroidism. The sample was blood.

DNA for the CDR3: TGCAGTGCTGCCCGGGGGCACGGCTATGAGCAGTTCTTC. Amino acid sequence: CSAARGHGYEQFF. The rearrangement links TRBV20-1 to TRBJ2-1; D is tentatively TRBD1 or TRBD2 (6 bases each). The germline V and J ends were trimmed by 5 bases and 8 bases, with 16 bases remaining between them. Germline-derived CDR1 and CDR2 are DFQATT and SNEGSKA (reference sequence). CDR3 length: 13 residues.